Presented here are 3 T cell receptor beta chains from one specimen sequenced in a study of T cell responses to AZD1222 COVID-19 vaccine. Repertoires were generated with immunoSEQ multiplex PCR, while TCRdb's copy carries only in-frame clones and drops some. The repertoire includes around 78,000 clones, 82% of them detected once, and 2.9% sits in the top ten. The sample was peripheral blood, taken on day 0 of AZD1222 vaccination. These receptors were obtained from an adult in good health.

This clone was seen only once. The chain links TRBV12-3 or TRBV12-4 to TRBJ1-1; D is possibly TRBD1 (6 bases). This CDR3 has 13 residues. The V end was cut by 5 bases, the J end by 0 bases, with 7 bases between. CDR3: CASSRDMNTEAFF. The DNA for the CDR3 is TGTGCCAGCAGTCGGGACATGAACACTGAAGCTTTCTTT.

CDR3 sequence reads: CASSLFSKREFGHNEQFF. CDR3 coding DNA: TGTGCCAGCAGTTTATTTAGTAAGCGGGAGTTTGGCCACAATGAGCAGTTCTTC. The chain has TRBV27 and TRBJ2-1, with 8 bases lining up with TRBD2. Germline V gene sequence: CDR1 MNHEY, CDR2 SMNVEV (reference sequence). J lost 5 bases, V lost 1 base, and 13 bases had no gene match. CDR3 length: 18 residues.

The gene calls are TRBV19 and TRBJ1-5, with D hard to call. The CDR3 is made up of 15 amino acids. Germline V gives CDR1 LNHDA, CDR2 SQIVND (reference sequence). Between the trimmed V and J ends, which lost 5 bases and 3 bases, there was a span of 14 bases. DNA of the CDR3: TGTGCCAGTAGTTCCTTCGACGGAACCAATCAGCCCCAGCATTTT. Translated, it gives CASSSFDGTNQPQHF.